A single sample is the source of the 2 T cell receptor beta chains below, sequenced in a study of Ad26.COV2.S vaccination and SARS-CoV-2 variants. Treatment noted: around 19 received Ad26.COV2.S at low or high dose, single or two shots; about 5 received placebo; per-sample allocation not given. Sampling occurred on day 63 after the first vaccine or placebo injection. The method was immunoSEQ multiplex PCR; TCRdb's version includes in-frame clones alone and lacks a portion of them. This sample has a few hundred thousand clones, with roughly 87% found just once. The source material was peripheral blood, sampled in a trial of Ad26.COV2.S vaccine versus placebo. The receptors were gathered from a person between 18 and 65 years old who received the Ad26.COV2.S COVID-19 vaccine or a placebo.

This rearrangement joins TRBV4-1 to TRBJ1-2, with a weak D call TRBD1 (6 bases). CDR1 and CDR2 (germline): MGHRA, YSYEKL. The CDR3 length is 15 residues. Trimming stripped 4 bases from V and 1 base from J, with 13 bases between. The DNA of the CDR3 is TGCGCCAGCAGCCCTGAATACAGGGATAACTATGGCTACACCTTC. This gives the protein CASSPEYRDNYGYTF.

The chain has TRBV19 and TRBJ1-4, with 9 positions matching TRBD1. Germline V gene lookup returns CDR1 LNHDA and CDR2 SQIVND (reference sequence). The CDR3 extends over 18 amino acids. With V trimmed by 7 bases and J by 10 bases, 22 bases remained unmatched. This CDR3 is CASTPTGGGGPTRGKLFF. The CDR3 coding sequence is TGTGCCAGTACCCCGACAGGGGGTGGCGGTCCCACCCGTGGAAAACTGTTTTTT.